What follows describes a single T cell receptor (beta chain). What antigen it recognizes has not been identified. Base qualities are not provided; no much larger clone lies one nucleotide away. This entry is derived from a study of cytomegalovirus exposure and HLA in healthy donors (dated by TCRdb to the late 2010s). About the full investigation: According to a later analysis, the 120 or so validation repertoires were produced on the same platform as the approximately 610 repertoires of the first cohort. The study was designed to test whether signatures of past pathogen exposure could be identified by cataloging public T cell receptors. Besides the first cohort of under 700 subjects, a separate validation cohort made up of 90 to 150 different subjects was used. High-throughput TCR immunosequencing, statistical association of individual TCRs with disease status, and machine learning were combined to predict cytomegalovirus infection status.

The method behind the library was the immunoSEQ multiplex PCR assay. Turning to the authors' computational methods: A statistical classification framework was built to diagnose cytomegalovirus status from the catalog of TCR beta chain sequences. What TCRdb holds here is the immuneACCESS table cut down to in-frame rearrangements. Part of the clones is not present; checked against another copy, under half of the missing clones reflect an unresolved V gene, and the others are unexplained. V, J and clone size are those of that table, while D and trimming were read from the DNA. The sample contains 250,000 to 300,000 clones, 65% to 90% of them found a single time. The ten largest clones take up roughly 1% of the sample. Broader findings and caveats from the paper: All 130 or so repertoires were used to score co-occurrence in the validation cohort in a later analysis, because that analysis had no HLA typing for the cohort. The classifier was reported to diagnose cytomegalovirus status with high specificity and sensitivity in both the original cohort and the validation cohort. A few of the identified cytomegalovirus-associated TCR beta chains were confirmed in vitro to be specific for cytomegalovirus antigens. Of the cluster scores, 94% were above 0 in a later analysis, which found that TCRs clustered in the first cohort also tended to co-occur in the 120 validation repertoires. According to the authors, the approach could potentially be generalized to other disease states and immunological phenotypes. In the study, 150 to 200 TCR beta chains were listed as associated with cytomegalovirus. Most TCR sequences were seen in very few donors, while some public TCRs were found in many individuals.

V lost 4 bases and J lost 3 bases; the stretch between them is 12 bases long. CDR1 and CDR2, per the germline V gene, are SGHVS and FQNEAQ. The cysteine opens and the phenylalanine closes a CDR3 of 14 amino acids. Just the 42-base CDR3 DNA is kept, in frame starting at base 1. The donors were included in the validation cohort of around 120 subjects, a group kept apart from the roughly 730-subject first cohort. Sample: PBMCs. This TCR came from a woman younger than 35 in good health and CMV-seronegative. The chain joins TRBV7-8 to TRBJ1-1; the D gene identity is not certain. The DNA reads as follows: TGTGCCAGCAGCTCATTTAAGCAGGACACTGAAGCTTTCTTT. This yields the protein CASSSFKQDTEAFF.